Listed below are T cell receptor beta chains from one sample, sequenced in a study of shared T cell receptors in the human thymus. Measured with immunoSEQ multiplex PCR; TCRdb has only the in-frame clones, and not every one. The repertoire holds about 660,000 clones, with approximately 90% as singletons. This same sample was also part of a study on human thymus T cells.

Sequenced material: thymocytes. The receptors originated from a boy less than two years old with a congenital heart defect. The CDR3 runs from the conserved cysteine through the conserved F or W. Each record gives: D gene, J gene, V gene, clone size, CDR3 DNA, CDR3 protein. The D gene is left open where the match is weak. Size values are once, few and many counts, or a class for expanded clones, and some rows have none.

TRBD1	TRBJ2-3	TRBV10-3	once	TGTGCCATCAGTGGACAGGGGCGACTCACAGATACGCAGTATTTT	CAISGQGRLTDTQYF
NA	TRBJ2-3	TRBV6-6	once	TGTGCCAGCAGTGATAGGACAGCTCCCTTAGGGACGCAGTATTTT	CASSDRTAPLGTQYF
NA	TRBJ1-1	TRBV28	once	TGTGCCAGCAGTTCCGACAGGCCCTTAGTGGGCACTGAAGCTTTCTTT	CASSSDRPLVGTEAFF
NA	TRBJ2-3	TRBV14	NA	TGTGCCAGCAGCCCCCCCGGCAGGGATGGGAATACGCAGTATTTT	CASSPPGRDGNTQYF
TRBD1	TRBJ2-7	TRBV5-6	few	TGTGCCAGCAGCCCTCATGAGACAGGGGCCTCCTACGAGCAGTACTTC	CASSPHETGASYEQYF
TRBD2	TRBJ2-5	TRBV7-8	NA	TGTGCCAGCAGCTTAGGCGCGGGAGCGGGGGCGACCCAGTACTTC	CASSLGAGAGATQYF
NA	TRBJ2-7	TRBV5-1	NA	TGCGCCAGCAGCAAGTACAGGGAACACGAGCAGTACTTC	CASSKYREHEQYF
NA	TRBJ1-3	TRBV6-5	NA	TGTGCCAGCAGTTACCGGCGGGCCGGCGGAAACACCATATATTTT	CASSYRRAGGNTIYF
TRBD1	TRBJ1-2	TRBV6-6	NA	TGTGCCAGCAGTTACTCTGAGGGCAGGGGGCGTTCGGGCTACACCTTC	CASSYSEGRGRSGYTF
TRBD1	TRBJ1-5	TRBV7-2	NA	TGTGCCAGCAGCTTAGGAGGCGGACAGGGAGACAATCAGCCCCAGCATTTT	CASSLGGGQGDNQPQHF
TRBD2	TRBJ2-7	TRBV28	NA	TGTGCCAGCAGGGTCGGACTAGCGGGTGTCTCCTACGAGCAGTACTTC	CASRVGLAGVSYEQYF
TRBD1	TRBJ2-2	TRBV28	NA	TGTGCCAGCAGTTTATGGAGATCCAAGGACAGGGGGCACACCGGGGAGCTGTTTTTT	CASSLWRSKDRGHTGELFF
TRBD1	TRBJ1-3	TRBV13	NA	TGTGCCAGCAGCTGGGGGACAGTGCTGGGAAACACCATATATTTT	CASSWGTVLGNTIYF
NA	TRBJ2-7	TRBV7-2	NA	TGTGCCAGCAGCACCAGGGGAAACGAGCAGTACTTC	CASSTRGNEQYF
TRBD2	TRBJ2-7	TRBV13	NA	TGTGCCAGCAGCGCCGGACTAGCGGGAGCAGGCGAGCAGTACTTC	CASSAGLAGAGEQYF
TRBD2	TRBJ2-3	TRBV28	few	TGTGCCAGCAGTTTAGTTCAGGTGGGAGGGCCTGATACGCAGTATTTT	CASSLVQVGGPDTQYF
TRBD1	TRBJ1-4	TRBV15	few	TGTGCCACCAGTACTACTCCCGGGACAGGGGGTGAAAAACTGTTTTTT	CATSTTPGTGGEKLFF
NA	TRBJ1-1	TRBV10-3	NA	TGTGCCATCGCGAAGGAGGCTACTGAAGCTTTCTTT	CAIAKEATEAFF
TRBD1	TRBJ2-5	TRBV28	NA	TGTGCCAGCACCCGGGACAGGCGACCCCAAGAGACCCAGTACTTC	CASTRDRRPQETQYF
NA	TRBJ2-1	TRBV27	NA	TGTGCCAGCAGTCCGGTAGGCAGCCCGGAGACCTACAATGAGCAGTTCTTC	CASSPVGSPETYNEQFF
TRBD2	TRBJ2-7	TRBV7-2	once	TGTGCCAGCCCGAGCGGGAGGGCCGATGACGAGCAGTACTTC	CASPSGRADDEQYF
TRBD1	TRBJ1-5	TRBV11-2	NA	TGTGCCAGCAGCTTAGATTGGAGGGGGCCGGAACAGCCCCAGCATTTT	CASSLDWRGPEQPQHF
TRBD2	TRBJ2-7	TRBV4-1	NA	TGCGCCAGCAGCCAAGATCCTGGCGGGAGGGCCCACGAGCAGTACTTC	CASSQDPGGRAHEQYF
TRBD1	TRBJ2-1	TRBV7-6	NA	TGTGCCAGCAGCTTACCAAGACAGGGGTGGTTCTTC	CASSLPRQGWFF
NA	TRBJ1-3	TRBV27	NA	TGTGCCAGCAGTGCAGGGTTTTCTGGAAACACCATATATTTT	CASSAGFSGNTIYF
TRBD2	TRBJ2-7	TRBV7-2	NA	TGTGCCAGCAGTGAGGCTAGCGGGCGCTCCTACGAGCAGTACTTC	CASSEASGRSYEQYF
TRBD2	TRBJ2-3	TRBV2	NA	TGTGCCAGCAGTGATCATGCCCCTAGCGGGAGGGCCGGAGATACGCAGTATTTT	CASSDHAPSGRAGDTQYF
TRBD1	TRBJ2-7	TRBV28	NA	TGTGCCAGCAGCCCGGGACAGGAGGTCTACGAGCAGTACTTC	CASSPGQEVYEQYF
TRBD2	TRBJ2-3	TRBV4-3	NA	TGCGCCAGCAGCCCCCGACGGAAGACTAGCTTGCGCACAGATACGCAGTATTTT	CASSPRRKTSLRTDTQYF
NA	TRBJ1-2	TRBV12-5	NA	TGTGCTAGTGGTTTGGTACTTCTGGGCAGGAACTATGGCTACACCTTC	CASGLVLLGRNYGYTF
TRBD1	TRBJ1-4	TRBV10-3	NA	TGTGCCATCAGGGGGACAGAAACAACTAATGAAAAACTGTTTTTT	CAIRGTETTNEKLFF
TRBD1	TRBJ1-3	TRBV30	NA	TGTGCCTGGAGTGGGGGGTGGGACAGCTTCTCTGGAAACACCATATATTTT	CAWSGGWDSFSGNTIYF
NA	TRBJ1-1	TRBV11-2	NA	TGTGCCAGCAGCCCGACAGTTTCCAGGACTGAAGCTTTCTTT	CASSPTVSRTEAFF
TRBD1	TRBJ2-5	TRBV27	NA	TGTGCCAGCAGCCGCTATCAGGGGGAAGAGACCCAGTACTTC	CASSRYQGEETQYF
TRBD1	TRBJ2-7	TRBV7-9	NA	TGTGCCAGCAGCTTAACTCCGGGACAGATCAAATACGAGCAGTACTTC	CASSLTPGQIKYEQYF
NA	TRBJ2-3	TRBV18	NA	TGTGCCAGCCCCCCCCGCGTGAGTTCGAGAACAGATACGCAGTATTTT	CASPPRVSSRTDTQYF
TRBD2	TRBJ2-1	TRBV4-3	NA	TGCGCCAGCAGCCAAGATCGTCGCCGCGGGAGGGCGGCATACAATGAGCAGTTCTTC	CASSQDRRRGRAAYNEQFF
TRBD2	TRBJ2-3	TRBV4-3	NA	TGCGCCAGCAGCCTTAGCGGGAGTGAACCAGATACGCAGTATTTT	CASSLSGSEPDTQYF
NA	TRBJ2-1	TRBV4-2	NA	TGTGCCAGCAGCCAAGAACCCCCGGCTAGTGCAGCCAATGAGCAGTTCTTC	CASSQEPPASAANEQFF
NA	TRBJ2-5	TRBV27	NA	TGTGCCAGCAGTTACAGTGCCCAAGAGACCCAGTACTTC	CASSYSAQETQYF
NA	TRBJ2-7	TRBV5-1	NA	TGCGCCAGCAGCGCCCCCTACCAGCGCCACACCGGCTACGAGCAGTACTTC	CASSAPYQRHTGYEQYF
TRBD2	TRBJ2-3	TRBV10-3	NA	TGTGCCATCAGTGAGTCGGGGCCGGGACTAGCCCTACTAAGCACAGATACGCAGTATTTT	CAISESGPGLALLSTDTQYF
TRBD2	TRBJ2-7	TRBV5-4	once	TGTGCCAGCAGCTTGTTTCGGGAGGATACCTCCTACGAGCAGTACTTC	CASSLFREDTSYEQYF
NA	TRBJ2-7	TRBV9	NA	TGTGCCAGCAGCCCAGGGGCGGACCCCACCTACGAGCAGTACTTC	CASSPGADPTYEQYF
TRBD1	TRBJ2-7	TRBV14	few	TGTGCCAGCAGCCAAGTACAGGGGGGAAATTACGAGCAGTACTTC	CASSQVQGGNYEQYF
TRBD2	TRBJ2-1	TRBV7-6	NA	TGTGCCAGCAGCGTCACCGGGACTAGCGGTTACAATGAGCAGTTCTTC	CASSVTGTSGYNEQFF
NA	TRBJ2-5	TRBV4-1	NA	TGCGCCAGCAGCCAAGGACTATTCGTCGCTCAGCAAGAGACCCAGTACTTC	CASSQGLFVAQQETQYF
NA	TRBJ2-1	TRBV6-1	NA	TGTGCCAGCAGTATTGGGGGAGGCGAGCAGTTCTTC	CASSIGGGEQFF
NA	TRBJ1-5	TRBV27	NA	TGTGCCAGCAACGTCCGGGGAAGCAATCAGCCCCAGCATTTT	CASNVRGSNQPQHF